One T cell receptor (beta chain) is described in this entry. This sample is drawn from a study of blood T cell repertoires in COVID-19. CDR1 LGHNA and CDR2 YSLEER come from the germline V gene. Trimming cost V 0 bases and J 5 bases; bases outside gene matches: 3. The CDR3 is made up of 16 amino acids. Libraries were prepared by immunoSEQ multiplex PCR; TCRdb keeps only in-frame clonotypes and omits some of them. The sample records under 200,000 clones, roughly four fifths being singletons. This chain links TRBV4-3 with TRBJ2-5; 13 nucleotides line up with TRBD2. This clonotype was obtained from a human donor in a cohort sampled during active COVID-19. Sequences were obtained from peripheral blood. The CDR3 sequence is CASSQEGTSGMETQYF. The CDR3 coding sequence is TGCGCCAGCAGCCAAGAGGGGACTAGCGGGATGGAGACCCAGTACTTC.